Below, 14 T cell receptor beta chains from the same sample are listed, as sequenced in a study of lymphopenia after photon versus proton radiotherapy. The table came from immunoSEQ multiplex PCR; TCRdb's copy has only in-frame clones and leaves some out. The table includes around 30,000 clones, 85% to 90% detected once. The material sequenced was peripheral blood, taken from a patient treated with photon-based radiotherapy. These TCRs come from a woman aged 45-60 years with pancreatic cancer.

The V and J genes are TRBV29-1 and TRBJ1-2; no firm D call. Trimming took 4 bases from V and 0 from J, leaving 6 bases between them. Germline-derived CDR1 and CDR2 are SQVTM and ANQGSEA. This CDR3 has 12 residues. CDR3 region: CSVAAANYGYTF. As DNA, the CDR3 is TGCAGCGTTGCCGCAGCTAACTATGGCTACACCTTC. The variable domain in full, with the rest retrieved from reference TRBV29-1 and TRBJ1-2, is SAVISQKPSRDICQRGTSLTIQCQVDSQVTMMFWYRQQPGQSLTLIATANQGSEATYESGFVIDKFPISRPNLTFSTLTVSNMSPEDSSIYLCSVAAANYGYTFGSGTRLTVV.

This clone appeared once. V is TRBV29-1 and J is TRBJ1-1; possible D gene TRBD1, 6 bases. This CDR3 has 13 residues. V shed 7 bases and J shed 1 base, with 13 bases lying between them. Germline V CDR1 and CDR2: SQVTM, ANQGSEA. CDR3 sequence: CSAKMTGNTEAFF. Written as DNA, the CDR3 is TGCAGCGCAAAAATGACAGGGAACACTGAAGCTTTCTTT. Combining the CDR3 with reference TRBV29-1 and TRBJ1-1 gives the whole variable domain SAVISQKPSRDICQRGTSLTIQCQVDSQVTMMFWYRQQPGQSLTLIATANQGSEATYESGFVIDKFPISRPNLTFSTLTVSNMSPEDSSIYLCSAKMTGNTEAFFGQGTRLTVV.

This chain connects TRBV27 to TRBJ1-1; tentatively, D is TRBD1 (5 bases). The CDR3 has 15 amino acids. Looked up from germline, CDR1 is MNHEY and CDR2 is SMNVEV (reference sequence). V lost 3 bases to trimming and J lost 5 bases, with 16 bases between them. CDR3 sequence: CASSFGQARGTEAFF. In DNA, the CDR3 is TGTGCCAGCAGTTTCGGCCAGGCGAGGGGTACTGAAGCTTTCTTT.

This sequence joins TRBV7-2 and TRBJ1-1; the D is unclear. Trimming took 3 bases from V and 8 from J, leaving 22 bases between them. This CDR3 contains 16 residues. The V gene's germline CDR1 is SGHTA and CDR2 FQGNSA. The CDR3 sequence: CASSFRGNWAQGEAFF. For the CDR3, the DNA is TGTGCCAGCAGCTTTCGAGGTAATTGGGCCCAAGGCGAAGCTTTCTTT.

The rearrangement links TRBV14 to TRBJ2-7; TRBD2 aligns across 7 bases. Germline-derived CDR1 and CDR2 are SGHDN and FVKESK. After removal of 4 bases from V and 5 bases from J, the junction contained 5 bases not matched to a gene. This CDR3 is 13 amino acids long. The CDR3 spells CASSLSLADEQYF. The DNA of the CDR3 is TGTGCCAGCAGCCTTTCCCTAGCGGACGAGCAGTACTTC.

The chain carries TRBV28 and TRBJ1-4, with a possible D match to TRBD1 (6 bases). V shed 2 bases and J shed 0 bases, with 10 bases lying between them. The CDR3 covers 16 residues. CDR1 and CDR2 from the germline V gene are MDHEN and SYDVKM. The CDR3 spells CASSLKDRATNEKLFF. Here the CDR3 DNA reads TGTGCCAGCAGTTTAAAGGACAGAGCAACTAATGAAAAACTGTTTTTT.

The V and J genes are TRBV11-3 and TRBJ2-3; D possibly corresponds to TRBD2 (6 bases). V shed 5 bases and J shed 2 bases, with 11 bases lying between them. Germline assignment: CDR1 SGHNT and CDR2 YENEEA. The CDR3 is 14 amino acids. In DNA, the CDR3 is TGTGCCAGCAGCCGATGGGGGGACACAGATACGCAGTATTTT. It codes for CASSRWGDTDTQYF.

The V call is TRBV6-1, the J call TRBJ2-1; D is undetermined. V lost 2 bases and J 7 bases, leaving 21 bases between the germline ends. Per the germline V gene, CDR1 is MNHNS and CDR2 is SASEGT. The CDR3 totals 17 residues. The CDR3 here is CASSEQPLRRQENEQFF. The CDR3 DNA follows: TGTGCCAGCAGTGAACAACCCCTCCGTCGACAAGAGAATGAGCAGTTCTTC.

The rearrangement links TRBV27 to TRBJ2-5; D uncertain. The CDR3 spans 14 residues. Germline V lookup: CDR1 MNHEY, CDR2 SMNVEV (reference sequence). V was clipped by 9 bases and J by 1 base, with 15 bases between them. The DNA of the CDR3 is TGTGCCAGTGCCGTTTTATATGGCCAAGAGACCCAGTACTTC. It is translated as CASAVLYGQETQYF.

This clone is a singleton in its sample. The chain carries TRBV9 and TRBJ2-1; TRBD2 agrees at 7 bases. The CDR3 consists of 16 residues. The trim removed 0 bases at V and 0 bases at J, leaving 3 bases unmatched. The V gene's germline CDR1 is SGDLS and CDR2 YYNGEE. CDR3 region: CASSVAWGGSYNEQFF. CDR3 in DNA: TGTGCCAGCAGCGTAGCTTGGGGGGGCTCCTACAATGAGCAGTTCTTC.

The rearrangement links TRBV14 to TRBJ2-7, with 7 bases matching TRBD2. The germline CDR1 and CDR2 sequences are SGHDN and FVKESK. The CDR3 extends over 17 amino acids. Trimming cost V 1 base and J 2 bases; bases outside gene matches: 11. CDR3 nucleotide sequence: TGTGCCAGCAGCCAAGTGGGACCGGGAGGCACAACCTACGAGCAGTACTTC. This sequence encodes CASSQVGPGGTTYEQYF.

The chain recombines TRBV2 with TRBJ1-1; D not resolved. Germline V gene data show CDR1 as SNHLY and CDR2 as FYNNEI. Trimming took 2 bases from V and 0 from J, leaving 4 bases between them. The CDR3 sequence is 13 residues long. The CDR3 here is CASSENMNTEAFF. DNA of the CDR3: TGTGCCAGCAGTGAAAACATGAACACTGAAGCTTTCTTT.

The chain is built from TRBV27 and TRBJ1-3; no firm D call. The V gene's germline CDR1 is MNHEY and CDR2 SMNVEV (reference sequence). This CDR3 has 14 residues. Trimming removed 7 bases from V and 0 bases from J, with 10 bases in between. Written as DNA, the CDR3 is TGTGCCAGCAAGGAGGGCCTCTCTGGAAACACCATATATTTT. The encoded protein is CASKEGLSGNTIYF.

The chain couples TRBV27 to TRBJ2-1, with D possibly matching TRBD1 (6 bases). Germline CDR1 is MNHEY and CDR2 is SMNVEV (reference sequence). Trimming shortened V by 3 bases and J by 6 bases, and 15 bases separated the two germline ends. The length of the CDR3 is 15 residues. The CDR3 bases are TGTGCCAGCAGTTTTTGGACAGCTGGCCCCAATGAGCAGTTCTTC. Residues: CASSFWTAGPNEQFF.